This T cell receptor beta chain was captured by sequencing in a study of cytomegalovirus exposure and HLA in healthy donors listed by TCRdb under 2017. At the level of the whole study: According to an earlier analysis of a few hundred of the donors, about 179 million T cells yielded 117 million unique TCR beta sequences and roughly 280 Gb of sequence data. Approximately 300 gigabases of sequencing data and around 88 million unique TCR sequences made up an early release that covered over 550 HLA-typed donors. Of the roughly 400 genotyped donors, around 81% fell in the genetic ancestry cluster associated with self-reported Caucasian donors. The study aimed to test whether signatures of past pathogen exposure could be identified by cataloging public T cell receptors. The T cell repertoires of 666 subjects were profiled by immunosequencing and related to cytomegalovirus serostatus. In addition to the first cohort of 666 subjects, a separate validation cohort of approximately 110 different subjects was used. High-throughput TCR immunosequencing, statistical association of individual TCRs with disease status, and machine learning were combined to predict cytomegalovirus infection status. A later analysis re-examined previously published TCR beta repertoires from 600 to 700 donors and added high-resolution HLA genotyping to investigate patterns of TCR occurrence. Rather than using new phenotypic data, the later analysis identified candidate immune exposures from TCR beta sequences and from how often those sequences occurred across donors. An earlier analysis of some 500 of the donors applied high-throughput TCR beta sequencing to assess whether each TCR beta V gene segment acted as functional or pseudogenic. Donor age, sex, ethnicity and CMV serostatus were collected together with the repertoire data. A later genetic analysis took genome-wide SNP genotypes for about 55% of the 666 donors and used that subset as a discovery cohort. Every discovery cohort repertoire had been produced on one sequencing platform. Both class I and class II loci were covered by HLA typing, at four-digit resolution. Typing coverage differed by locus: A, B, C, DRB1 and DQB1 were typed in about 620-630 donors, DQA1 in 500 to 550, DPA1 in approximately 610, and DPB1 in around 490. Because of strong linkage in the cohort, roughly five DR-DQ haplotypes were treated as single units for association and clustering. Among a few hundred genotyped donors of the cohort, an average of approximately 230,000 unique TCR beta nucleotide sequences were sequenced per donor, around 18% of them non-productive. The investigation overall reported the following: The authors suggested that the approach could potentially be generalized to other disease states and immunological phenotypes. The earlier analysis of some 560 of the donors excluded 15 to 20 rarely observed V segments, including chromosome 9 orphons, because counts were too low. In vitro tests confirmed that a few of the cytomegalovirus-associated TCR beta chains recognize cytomegalovirus antigens. Linkage disequilibrium might explain the correlated functional status among segregating V segments, but an unknown experimental factor could not be excluded. According to a later analysis, parvovirus B19, influenza, CMV and Epstein-Barr virus appeared linked to several top co-occurrence clusters. In an earlier analysis of roughly 560 of the donors, most TCR beta V segments were observed in productive rearrangements about 87% or about 30% of the time, broadly matching IMGT annotations. Because HLA typing was missing for some donors at each locus, association tests included only the typed subset. The presence/absence analyses assumed that sequencing depth was roughly uniform across donors, and that assumption may not be true. Some IMGT-functional V segments, including TRBV6-2 and TRBV6-3, could not be distinguished by the 87-base-pair reads and were therefore excluded. Compared with equally common non-associated chains, HLA-associated TCR beta chains in a later analysis were more clonally expanded and had lower generation probabilities. According to a later analysis, most CMV-associated TCR beta chains appeared to be HLA-restricted, and the HLA associations seemed to be driven largely by CMV exposure. In a later genetic analysis, fewer N-insertions in productive TCRs were reported among donors in an Asian-associated ancestry cluster than the approximately 670-donor mean. The classifier was reported to diagnose cytomegalovirus status with high specificity and sensitivity in both the original and validation cohorts. A later analysis found that TCR association rates varied across HLA loci, with DRB1 alleles showing the most associated TCRs and HLA-C alleles the fewest. When HLA alleles, especially DR and DQ, strongly co-occurred, TCR associations were difficult to assign to individual alleles. A later analysis associated 15,000 or so TCR beta sequences with specific HLA alleles at a false discovery rate of 0.05. A further reported finding was that TCR beta sequences accurately predicted the HLA-A and HLA-B alleles for most subjects in the first cohort. The cohort was sequenced for TCR beta chains only, and without alpha or paired-chain data the features that could be detected were limited. Most TCR sequences were observed very rarely across donors, whereas some public TCRs were present in many individuals. A group of highly shared sequence variants was considered likely to be a technical artifact of the sequencing pipeline. In the study, about 150 TCR beta chains were listed as associated with cytomegalovirus. In a later genetic analysis, a missense DCLRE1C variant was associated with V-gene and J-gene trimming of TCR beta chains, and the association was replicated in an independent cohort. CMV serostatus was the only immune exposure information available for the cohort.

Receptor libraries were prepared by the immunoSEQ multiplex PCR assay. The multiplex PCR relied on a mix of 60 forward primers for TCR Vbeta segments and 13 reverse primers for TCR Jbeta segments. A multiplex PCR assay on genomic DNA amplified the CDR3 region of rearranged TCR beta genes. The Illumina HiSeq System was used to sequence the amplified TCR beta libraries as 87-base-pair reads. The original methods were these. A later analysis tallied roughly 78 million unique TCR beta chains across the 666 repertoires, and approximately 12 million of those chains were shared by two or more donors. A nearest-neighbor algorithm error-corrected the raw reads and collapsed the reads into unique sequences, merging closely related sequences to remove PCR and sequencing errors. V, D and J gene segments were assigned by aligning CDR3 sequences to IMGT reference sequences. Each retained sequence needed at least a six-nucleotide match to both a V gene segment and a J gene segment. A rearrangement was called productive if the CDR3 had no stop codons and remained in frame with V and J, and every other rearrangement was called non-productive. CDR3 was defined according to IMGT convention as the region running from the second conserved V-encoded cysteine to the conserved J-encoded phenylalanine. The earlier analysis of more than 450 of the donors excluded sequences that lacked an unambiguous match to a single V gene segment. In an earlier analysis of 587 of the donors, V segments were called functional above 56.7% productive rearrangements and were called segregating when the between-donor standard deviation exceeded 5%. A statistical classification framework was built to diagnose cytomegalovirus status from the catalog of TCR beta chain sequences. In a later analysis, TCR nucleotide sequences were compared against IMGT/GENE-DB human TR gene sequences so that V and J genes could be assigned. The TCRdist pipeline was used in a later analysis to assign CDR3 sequences and most-parsimonious VDJ recombination scenarios. In a later analysis, each TCR beta chain was defined by its CDR3 amino acid sequence together with its V-gene family, and reads without a unique V-gene family were excluded. A later analysis removed several hundred highly shared, low-generation-probability nucleotide sequences to deal with suspected cross-contamination and a sequencing artifact. In a later analysis, a clonal expansion index for each public chain was calculated from normalized within-repertoire ranks of inferred template counts. Generation probabilities in a later analysis came from a VDJ recombination model fitted to out-of-frame rearrangements, and those results were checked against IGoR. In a later analysis, TCR-TCR, TCR-HLA and TCR-CMV co-occurrence was scored with hypergeometric tests, and a repertoire-size bias correction was applied to TCR pairs. To estimate false discovery rates, a later analysis permuted the HLA or CMV assignments 20 times. In a later analysis, co-occurring TCRs were grouped using DBSCAN, with TCRdist sequence similarity added in when clustering inside HLA-allele-positive subsets. Repertoires with fewer than 30,000 or more than 120,000 public chains were left out of co-occurrence clustering, as were five repertoires with anomalous nucleotide sharing. Sourced from immuneACCESS, this table was stored by TCRdb with only in-frame sequences that have V and J called. A share of the clones is absent; for the studies checked, an unresolved V gene accounts for under half, and the remainder has no known explanation. V, J and clone size derive from that table, while D and trimming were established from the DNA sequence. The sample table holds about 80,000 clones, of which almost 80% were seen once. About 22% of the sample lies in the top ten.

The cohort comprised several hundred healthy bone marrow donors. All cohort members were sampled while nominally healthy, although unrecorded immune exposures were likely present. The donor tested CMV seropositive, placing the donor among the approximately 290 seropositive members of the cohort. A peripheral blood sample was provided by each donor, and peripheral blood mononuclear cells were used for TCR beta sequencing. Genomic DNA extraction from the blood cell samples was performed with the Qiagen DNeasy Blood Extraction Kit. The CDR3 covers 16 residues, taking in both the cysteine and the phenylalanine. CDR3 DNA only is kept here, 48 bases in frame from base 1. The germline V gene sets CDR1 to KGHSH and CDR2 to LQKENI. The junction shows trimming of 2 bases on V and 4 bases on J, plus 18 bases between the germline ends. Comment on this clone: Its antigen target is currently unknown. No quality values exist for individual bases; no much larger clone is one base distant.

The clonotype was recovered from a woman in her thirties or forties in good health and CMV-seropositive. The rearrangement joined TRBV18 to TRBJ2-7; matching of 6 bases hints at TRBD2 as the D gene. The sample taken for sequencing was PBMCs. CDR3 loop: CASSPDRGIGAYEQYF. The DNA sequence reads TGTGCCAGCTCACCAGATCGCGGGATTGGGGCGTACGAGCAGTACTTC.